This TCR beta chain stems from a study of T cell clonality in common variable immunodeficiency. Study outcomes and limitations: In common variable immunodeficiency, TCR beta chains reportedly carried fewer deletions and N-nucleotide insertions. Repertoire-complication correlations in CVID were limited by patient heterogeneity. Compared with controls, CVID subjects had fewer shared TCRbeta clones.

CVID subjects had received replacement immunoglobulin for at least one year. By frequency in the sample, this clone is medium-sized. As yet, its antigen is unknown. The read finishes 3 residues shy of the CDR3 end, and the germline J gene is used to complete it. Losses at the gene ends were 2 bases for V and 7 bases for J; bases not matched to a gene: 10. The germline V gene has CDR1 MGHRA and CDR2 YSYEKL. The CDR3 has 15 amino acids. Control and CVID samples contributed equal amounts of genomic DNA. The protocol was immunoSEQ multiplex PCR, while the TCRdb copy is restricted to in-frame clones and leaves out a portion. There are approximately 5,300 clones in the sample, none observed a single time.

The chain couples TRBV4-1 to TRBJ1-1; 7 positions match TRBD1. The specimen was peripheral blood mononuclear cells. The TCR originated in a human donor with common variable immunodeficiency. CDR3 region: CASSQKRRGQYEAFF. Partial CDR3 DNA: TGCGCCAGCAGCCAAAAAAGACGGGGACAGTATGAA.